The text below deals with one T cell receptor beta chain. This clonotype was detected ten times or more. The antigen it recognizes is unknown. No much larger clone is present one base from it, and per-base qualities are unavailable. To demonstrate the VDJtools post-analysis software, TCR beta repertoires were profiled from the peripheral blood of 10 to 15 young patients with multiple sclerosis. The multiple sclerosis patients were children and adolescents between roughly 6 and 15 years of age. The CDR3 measures 13 amino acids from cysteine to phenylalanine. The DNA shown is the 39-base CDR3, in frame from base 1. Between the V and J ends, shortened by 2 bases and 7 bases respectively, the junction contains 11 bases. CDR1 and CDR2 (MNHEY, SVGAGI) derive from the germline V gene. The sample belongs to a study of post-analysis software for immune sequencing data (dated by TCRdb to 2013 to 2016). About the study as a whole: Disease courses on record covered relapsing-remitting, secondary progressive and progressive-relapsing multiple sclerosis, though some patients had no subtype annotation. Patient repertoires were compared against about twelve previously published healthy control repertoires from donors aged about 6 to 25 years. A subset of samples was prepared in parallel using single-end sample barcoding, then pooled and co-amplified after Illumina adapter ligation.

The library relied on PCR. TCRdb shows the sequencer as Illumina HiSeq 2500. To reduce PCR and sequencing biases, unique molecular identifiers were built into the TCR beta cDNA libraries. Approximately 500,000 cDNA molecules were obtained per 1 to 10 million input T cells, so each molecule approximated one T cell. The same protocol used for the earlier healthy control dataset was applied to prepare and sequence the patient libraries. Samples belonging to the same batch were prepared together, multiplexed and sequenced on a shared HiSeq lane. On the study's bioinformatics: MIGEC handled the raw barcoded reads, throwing out single-read molecular identifier groups before consensus assembly and CDR3 extraction. Clonotype tables were post-analysed with VDJtools, normalizing diversity by down-sampling all datasets to the smallest sample size. In repertoire overlap clustering, CDR3 amino acid sequences, but not nucleotide sequences, were matched to correct batch-related cross-sample contamination. Clones were called with MiXCR by TCRdb after fastp trimmed the public reads at Q25, and only in-frame beta chains were retained. Entries that share a CDR3 protein sequence are merged under the most common genes and DNA. The authors' filters were not applied to this entry. Recorded for this sample are some 800,000 distinct CDR3 sequences; about half of them occurred a single time. The ten largest make up approximately 4.4% of the sample.

Study-wide conclusions, independent of this receptor: Patients showed significantly higher frequencies than controls for a handful of TRBV segments, among them TRBV5-6, TRBV5-1 and TRBV20-1. Direct clustering with F measure showed strong co-clustering of samples prepared in the same batch, prompting a batch-effect correction. Compared with controls, multiple sclerosis patients had significantly lower normalized Chao1 diversity, a finding suggesting substantial peripheral T-cell clonal expansion. The multiple sclerosis patient group was slightly younger than the control group.

The TCR sequence derives from a girl aged 5-17 years with multiple sclerosis. The source material was blood. The sequence links TRBV6-5 to TRBJ1-2, with TRBD1 perhaps the D gene, on 5 matching bases. The nucleotide sequence is given as TGTGCCAGCAGTTACAGGGGATCGGCTGGCTACACCTTC. This translates into CASSYRGSAGYTF.